These T cell receptor beta chains were read from a single sample in a study of T cell responses to AZD1222 COVID-19 vaccine. Sequencing was performed with immunoSEQ multiplex PCR; in TCRdb, only in-frame clones are kept and a portion is missing. The data contain over 100,000 clones, approximately 91% of them singletons. The sample in question was peripheral blood, obtained 28 days after the second AZD1222 dose. The receptors shown here come from an adult who received the AZD1222 COVID-19 vaccine. Both conserved end residues are part of each CDR3. The D gene is left open where the match is weak. The listing skips clone size in some rows; elsewhere it reads once, few, many or a size class.

d_gene: .
v_gene: TRBV9
abundance: .
j_gene: TRBJ2-2
CDR3aa: CASSVGGTGELFF
CDR3nt: TGTGCCAGCAGCGTAGGGGGGACCGGGGAGCTGTTTTTT

d_gene: .
v_gene: TRBV4-1
abundance: .
j_gene: TRBJ1-1
CDR3aa: CASSLSTTMNTEAFF
CDR3nt: TGCGCCAGCAGCCTATCGACAACCATGAACACTGAAGCTTTCTTT

d_gene: TRBD1
v_gene: TRBV14
abundance: .
j_gene: TRBJ2-5
CDR3aa: CASSPNRGETQYF
CDR3nt: TGTGCCAGCAGCCCTAACAGGGGAGAGACCCAGTACTTC

d_gene: .
v_gene: TRBV3-1/TRBV3-2
abundance: .
j_gene: TRBJ1-2
CDR3aa: CASSQDSTGPYGYTF
CDR3nt: TGTGCCAGCAGCCAAGATTCGACAGGCCCCTATGGCTACACCTTC

d_gene: .
v_gene: TRBV7-9
abundance: once
j_gene: TRBJ1-3
CDR3aa: CASRILGTIYF
CDR3nt: TGTGCCAGCAGGATTTTAGGCACCATATATTTT

d_gene: TRBD2
v_gene: TRBV6-5
abundance: .
j_gene: TRBJ2-1
CDR3aa: CASSYSLSGSVNEQFF
CDR3nt: TGTGCCAGCAGTTACTCTCTTAGCGGGAGTGTAAATGAGCAGTTCTTC

d_gene: TRBD1
v_gene: TRBV6-6
abundance: .
j_gene: TRBJ1-2
CDR3aa: CASRGQGIDYGYTF
CDR3nt: TGTGCCAGCAGGGGACAGGGGATTGACTATGGCTACACCTTC

d_gene: .
v_gene: TRBV11-2
abundance: .
j_gene: TRBJ2-5
CDR3aa: CASSPFTKTSEETQYF
CDR3nt: TGTGCCAGCAGCCCATTTACCAAAACATCGGAAGAGACCCAGTACTTC

d_gene: .
v_gene: TRBV6-4
abundance: .
j_gene: TRBJ2-3
CDR3aa: CASSVQPGDTQYF
CDR3nt: TGTGCCAGCAGTGTTCAACCAGGAGATACGCAGTATTTT

d_gene: TRBD1
v_gene: TRBV29-1
abundance: once
j_gene: TRBJ2-5
CDR3aa: CSAGDRGYFRGQYF
CDR3nt: TGCAGCGCTGGAGACAGGGGCTATTTTAGGGGCCAGTACTTC

d_gene: TRBD1
v_gene: TRBV19
abundance: .
j_gene: TRBJ1-2
CDR3aa: CASGNRGPTAYGYTF
CDR3nt: TGTGCCAGTGGCAACAGGGGGCCGACCGCATATGGCTACACCTTC

d_gene: .
v_gene: TRBV28
abundance: .
j_gene: TRBJ2-7
CDR3aa: CASSFRGGGRSEQYF
CDR3nt: TGTGCCAGCAGTTTCCGCGGTGGGGGGCGGTCAGAGCAGTACTTC

d_gene: TRBD2
v_gene: TRBV7-8
abundance: .
j_gene: TRBJ2-7
CDR3aa: CASSGGGFSEQYF
CDR3nt: TGTGCCAGCAGTGGGGGGGGATTCTCCGAGCAGTACTTC

d_gene: .
v_gene: TRBV19
abundance: .
j_gene: TRBJ1-2
CDR3aa: CASSNGFGYTF
CDR3nt: TGTGCCAGTAGTAATGGGTTTGGCTACACCTTC

d_gene: .
v_gene: TRBV27
abundance: .
j_gene: TRBJ2-2
CDR3aa: CASSFSTGELFF
CDR3nt: TGTGCCAGCAGTTTTTCCACCGGGGAGCTGTTTTTT

d_gene: .
v_gene: TRBV27
abundance: .
j_gene: TRBJ2-7
CDR3aa: CASNRGTREQYF
CDR3nt: TGTGCCAGCAATAGAGGGACGCGCGAGCAGTACTTC

d_gene: .
v_gene: TRBV9
abundance: .
j_gene: TRBJ2-1
CDR3aa: CASSVGYGRSSYNEQFF
CDR3nt: TGTGCCAGCAGCGTAGGTTATGGCAGAAGCTCCTACAATGAGCAGTTCTTC

d_gene: .
v_gene: TRBV28
abundance: .
j_gene: TRBJ1-5
CDR3aa: CASRTLGRPQHF
CDR3nt: TGTGCCAGCAGGACACTCGGGCGGCCCCAGCATTTT

d_gene: TRBD2
v_gene: TRBV10-1
abundance: few
j_gene: TRBJ2-4
CDR3aa: CASPKRREGNIQYF
CDR3nt: TGCGCCAGCCCCAAGCGGCGGGAGGGGAACATTCAGTACTTC

d_gene: .
v_gene: TRBV18
abundance: few
j_gene: TRBJ1-1
CDR3aa: CASSPSDTEAFF
CDR3nt: TGTGCCAGCTCACCATCTGACACTGAAGCTTTCTTT

d_gene: .
v_gene: TRBV6-4
abundance: .
j_gene: TRBJ1-1
CDR3aa: CASSDRGLAFF
CDR3nt: TGTGCCAGCAGTGACAGGGGGTTAGCTTTCTTT

d_gene: .
v_gene: TRBV2
abundance: .
j_gene: TRBJ1-4
CDR3aa: CASSRTGVDLGATNEKLFF
CDR3nt: TGTGCCAGCAGTCGAACGGGGGTTGACCTAGGAGCAACTAATGAAAAACTGTTTTTT

d_gene: .
v_gene: TRBV7-9
abundance: .
j_gene: TRBJ2-5
CDR3aa: CASSLFAAVQETQYF
CDR3nt: TGTGCCAGCAGCTTATTTGCAGCGGTCCAAGAGACCCAGTACTTC

d_gene: .
v_gene: TRBV7-6
abundance: once
j_gene: TRBJ2-1
CDR3aa: CASSLEYEQFF
CDR3nt: TGTGCCAGCAGCTTAGAGTATGAGCAGTTCTTC

d_gene: .
v_gene: TRBV28
abundance: .
j_gene: TRBJ2-1
CDR3aa: CASSLRGRTGYNEQFF
CDR3nt: TGTGCCAGCAGTTTACGGGGCCGCACAGGCTACAATGAGCAGTTCTTC

d_gene: .
v_gene: TRBV6-5
abundance: .
j_gene: TRBJ1-1
CDR3aa: CASSYSLDPSWAKAFF
CDR3nt: TGTGCCAGCAGTTACTCCTTAGACCCGTCGTGGGCGAAAGCTTTCTTT

d_gene: .
v_gene: TRBV28
abundance: .
j_gene: TRBJ1-1
CDR3aa: CASSFRQTLGTEAFF
CDR3nt: TGTGCCAGCAGTTTCCGACAGACCCTCGGGACTGAAGCTTTCTTT

d_gene: .
v_gene: TRBV6-5
abundance: .
j_gene: TRBJ1-5
CDR3aa: CASSYFNQPQHF
CDR3nt: TGTGCCAGCAGTTATTTTAATCAGCCCCAGCATTTT

d_gene: TRBD1
v_gene: TRBV12-5
abundance: .
j_gene: TRBJ1-4
CDR3aa: CASGRGLANEKLFF
CDR3nt: TGTGCTAGTGGCAGGGGGCTTGCTAATGAAAAACTGTTTTTT

d_gene: .
v_gene: TRBV19
abundance: .
j_gene: TRBJ1-6
CDR3aa: CASSTLLQGTGNSPLHF
CDR3nt: TGTGCCAGTAGTACTCTTCTACAGGGAACAGGGAATTCACCCCTCCACTTT

d_gene: .
v_gene: TRBV18
abundance: .
j_gene: TRBJ1-6
CDR3aa: CASSPQVDYNSPLHF
CDR3nt: TGTGCCAGCTCGCCGCAGGTGGACTATAATTCACCCCTCCACTTT

d_gene: .
v_gene: TRBV5-4
abundance: few
j_gene: TRBJ2-1
CDR3aa: CASSPLPPVYNEQFF
CDR3nt: TGTGCCAGCAGCCCACTCCCCCCGGTATACAATGAGCAGTTCTTC

d_gene: TRBD1
v_gene: TRBV7-3
abundance: once
j_gene: TRBJ2-2
CDR3aa: CASSLTLTGGATGELFF
CDR3nt: TGTGCCAGCAGCTTAACATTGACAGGGGGTGCGACCGGGGAGCTGTTTTTT

d_gene: TRBD1
v_gene: TRBV5-1
abundance: .
j_gene: TRBJ1-2
CDR3aa: CASSLTGEGYTF
CDR3nt: TGCGCCAGCAGCTTAACAGGGGAGGGCTACACCTTC

d_gene: .
v_gene: TRBV5-1
abundance: .
j_gene: TRBJ1-3
CDR3aa: CASSLVVGRRSGNTIYF
CDR3nt: TGCGCCAGCAGCTTGGTCGTCGGCAGGCGGTCTGGAAACACCATATATTTT

d_gene: TRBD1
v_gene: TRBV2
abundance: .
j_gene: TRBJ1-6
CDR3aa: CASSVSGQRNSPLHF
CDR3nt: TGTGCCAGCAGTGTCTCGGGACAGAGAAATTCACCCCTCCACTTT

d_gene: TRBD1
v_gene: TRBV28
abundance: .
j_gene: TRBJ1-2
CDR3aa: CASAVGGQHYGYTF
CDR3nt: TGTGCCAGCGCCGTAGGGGGACAGCACTATGGCTACACCTTC

d_gene: TRBD2
v_gene: TRBV14
abundance: .
j_gene: TRBJ2-1
CDR3aa: CASSQDRSGRVSYNEQFF
CDR3nt: TGTGCCAGCAGCCAAGATAGGAGCGGGAGGGTCTCCTACAATGAGCAGTTCTTC

d_gene: .
v_gene: TRBV28
abundance: .
j_gene: TRBJ2-7
CDR3aa: CASSSIGTASYEQYF
CDR3nt: TGTGCCAGCAGTTCTATAGGGACTGCATCCTACGAGCAGTACTTC

d_gene: .
v_gene: TRBV3-1/TRBV3-2
abundance: .
j_gene: TRBJ1-5
CDR3aa: CASSQGWEGQPQHF
CDR3nt: TGTGCCAGCAGCCAAGGGTGGGAAGGACAGCCCCAGCATTTT

d_gene: .
v_gene: TRBV6-1
abundance: once
j_gene: TRBJ1-5
CDR3aa: CASSEGQVNQPQHF
CDR3nt: TGTGCCAGCAGTGAAGGACAGGTCAATCAGCCCCAGCATTTT

d_gene: .
v_gene: TRBV18
abundance: .
j_gene: TRBJ1-1
CDR3aa: CASSPELPNTEAFF
CDR3nt: TGTGCCAGCTCACCAGAGTTACCGAACACTGAAGCTTTCTTT

d_gene: .
v_gene: TRBV5-6
abundance: .
j_gene: TRBJ1-2
CDR3aa: CASSVSGIYGYTF
CDR3nt: TGTGCCAGCAGCGTCAGCGGGATCTATGGCTACACCTTC

d_gene: TRBD1
v_gene: TRBV10-3
abundance: .
j_gene: TRBJ2-1
CDR3aa: CAISDRGLYNEQFF
CDR3nt: TGTGCCATCAGTGACAGGGGGCTTTACAATGAGCAGTTCTTC

d_gene: TRBD1
v_gene: TRBV27
abundance: .
j_gene: TRBJ2-5
CDR3aa: CASSPGQGRETQYF
CDR3nt: TGTGCCAGCAGTCCCGGACAGGGGCGGGAGACCCAGTACTTC

d_gene: TRBD1
v_gene: TRBV23-1
abundance: .
j_gene: TRBJ2-1
CDR3aa: CASSQTGQVTYNEQFF
CDR3nt: TGCGCCAGCAGTCAAACCGGACAGGTGACCTACAATGAGCAGTTCTTC

d_gene: .
v_gene: TRBV5-5
abundance: .
j_gene: TRBJ1-2
CDR3aa: CASSLAAVGYTF
CDR3nt: TGTGCCAGCAGCTTGGCGGCGGTTGGCTACACCTTC

d_gene: TRBD2
v_gene: TRBV27
abundance: .
j_gene: TRBJ2-1
CDR3aa: CASIPLREAYNEQFF
CDR3nt: TGTGCCAGCATCCCTTTACGGGAGGCCTACAATGAGCAGTTCTTC

d_gene: .
v_gene: TRBV5-4
abundance: .
j_gene: TRBJ2-5
CDR3aa: CASSRTEQETQYF
CDR3nt: TGTGCCAGCAGCCGGACAGAGCAAGAGACCCAGTACTTC

d_gene: .
v_gene: TRBV6-5
abundance: .
j_gene: TRBJ2-2
CDR3aa: CASSYSIYTGELFF
CDR3nt: TGTGCCAGCAGTTACTCGATTTACACCGGGGAGCTGTTTTTT

d_gene: TRBD2
v_gene: TRBV7-9
abundance: .
j_gene: TRBJ2-1
CDR3aa: CASSFVSGAYNEQFF
CDR3nt: TGTGCCAGCAGCTTTGTGAGCGGGGCCTACAATGAGCAGTTCTTC

d_gene: .
v_gene: TRBV5-1
abundance: .
j_gene: TRBJ2-7
CDR3aa: CASSLSGYEQYF
CDR3nt: TGCGCCAGCAGCTTGTCGGGATACGAGCAGTACTTC

d_gene: TRBD2
v_gene: TRBV30
abundance: .
j_gene: TRBJ2-3
CDR3aa: CAWSVTRTSGSTDTQYF
CDR3nt: TGTGCCTGGAGTGTCACGAGGACTAGCGGTAGCACAGATACGCAGTATTTT

d_gene: .
v_gene: TRBV9
abundance: .
j_gene: TRBJ1-2
CDR3aa: CASSSSKGAYGYTF
CDR3nt: TGTGCCAGCAGCTCCAGTAAGGGTGCCTATGGCTACACCTTC

d_gene: TRBD2
v_gene: TRBV28
abundance: .
j_gene: TRBJ2-7
CDR3aa: CASSRLAGGPSYEQYF
CDR3nt: TGTGCCAGCAGTCGACTAGCGGGAGGGCCCTCCTACGAGCAGTACTTC